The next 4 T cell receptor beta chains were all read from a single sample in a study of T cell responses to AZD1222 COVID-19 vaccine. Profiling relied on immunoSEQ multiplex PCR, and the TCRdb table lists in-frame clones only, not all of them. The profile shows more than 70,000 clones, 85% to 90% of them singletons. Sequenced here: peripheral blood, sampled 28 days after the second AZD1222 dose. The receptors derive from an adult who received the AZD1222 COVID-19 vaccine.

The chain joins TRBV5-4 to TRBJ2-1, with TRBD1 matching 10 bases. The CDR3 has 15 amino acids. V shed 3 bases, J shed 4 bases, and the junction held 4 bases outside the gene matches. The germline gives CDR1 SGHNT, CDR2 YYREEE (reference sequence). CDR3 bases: TGTGCCAGCAGCTCCGACAGGGGGCCTTACAATGAGCAGTTCTTC. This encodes CASSSDRGPYNEQFF.

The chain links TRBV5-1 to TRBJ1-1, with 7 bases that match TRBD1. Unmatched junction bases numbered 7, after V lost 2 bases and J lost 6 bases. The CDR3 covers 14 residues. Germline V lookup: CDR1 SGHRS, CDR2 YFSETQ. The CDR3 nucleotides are TGCGCCAGCAGCTTACAGGGGTTGGTCGCTGAAGCTTTCTTT. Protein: CASSLQGLVAEAFF.

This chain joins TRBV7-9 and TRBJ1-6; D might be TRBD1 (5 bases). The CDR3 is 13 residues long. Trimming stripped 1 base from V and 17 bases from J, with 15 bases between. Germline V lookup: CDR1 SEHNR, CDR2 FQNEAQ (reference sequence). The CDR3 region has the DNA TGTGCCAGCAGCTTAGGAGGGGCCGGGGATTTCCACTTT. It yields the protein CASSLGGAGDFHF.

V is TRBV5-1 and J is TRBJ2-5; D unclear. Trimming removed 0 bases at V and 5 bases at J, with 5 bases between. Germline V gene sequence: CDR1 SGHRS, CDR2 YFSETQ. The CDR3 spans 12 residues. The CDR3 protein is CASSLEAETQYF. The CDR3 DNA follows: TGCGCCAGCAGCTTGGAGGCGGAGACCCAGTACTTC.